Below, 32 T cell receptor beta chains from the same sample are listed, as sequenced in a study of blood T cells in healthy people across ages. The second PCR ran roughly 7 to 12 cycles with a sample-barcoded 5' primer and J-beta primers. MiXCR, applied by TCRdb to the 5' RACE reads, yields one record per CDR3 protein. Of roughly 720,000 distinct CDR3 sequences listed, about 53% are singletons. The source material was blood. These receptors all stem from an elderly man in good health.

The CDR3 DNA reads TGTGCCAGCAGTACAGGGACTTACAGGGGGCATCAGCCCCAGCATTTT. Translating it yields CASSTGTYRGHQPQHF. The chain employs TRBV12-3 or TRBV12-4 and TRBJ1-5; 9 bases line up with TRBD1. V trimming: 5 bases; J trimming: 5 bases; junction bases outside the gene matches: 10. The CDR3 runs 16 residues.

V and J are TRBV20-1 and TRBJ2-5, with D possibly TRBD1 on 7 matching bases. Deletions cut 5 bases from V and 2 bases from J, with 9 bases between. There are 12 residues in the CDR3. Germline V gives CDR1 DFQATT, CDR2 SNEGSKA (reference sequence). The DNA of the CDR3 is TGCAGTGCTGCGGGACAGCAAGAGACCCAGTACTTC. Its translation: CSAAGQQETQYF.

The J gene is TRBJ2-7, the V gene TRBV5-1; TRBD1 agrees at 8 bases. The tail of the sequence fits TRBJ2-5 better, so the J call may be wrong. There are 14 residues in the CDR3. Germline CDR1 reads SGHRS; CDR2 reads YFSETQ. CDR3 bases: TGCGCCAGCAGCTTGAGAGGGGACAGGGAGACCCAGTACTTC. It yields the protein CASSLRGDRETQYF.

V is TRBV6-5 and J is TRBJ1-1, with 7 bases fitting TRBD1. CDR3 length: 17 residues. Germline-derived CDR1 and CDR2 are MNHEY and SVGAGI. V shed 5 bases, J shed 0 bases, and the junction held 12 bases outside the gene matches. The CDR3 protein is CASSVLKAGGLNTEAFF. The CDR3 bases are TGTGCCAGCAGTGTACTTAAGGCAGGGGGTTTGAACACTGAAGCTTTCTTT.

This clonotype showed up just a few times. The chain joins TRBV6-5 to TRBJ2-7; D not resolved. Germline CDR1 MNHEY, CDR2 SVGAGI. V lost 0 bases and J 2 bases, leaving 8 bases between the germline ends. This CDR3 is 14 amino acids long. The CDR3 spells CASSYSRITYEQYF. For the CDR3, the DNA is TGTGCCAGCAGTTACTCGCGGATAACCTACGAGCAGTACTTC.

V gene TRBV4-1 combines with J gene TRBJ2-5; D is unresolved. The germline V gene has CDR1 MGHRA and CDR2 YSYEKL. The CDR3 has 15 residues. The germline V and J ends were trimmed by 0 bases and 5 bases, with 13 bases remaining between them. CDR3: CASSQELSRRETQYF. For the CDR3, the DNA is TGCGCCAGCAGCCAAGAATTGTCCAGGCGCGAGACCCAGTACTTC.

The gene calls are TRBV11-2 and TRBJ2-5; no clear D gene. The CDR3 sequence is 14 residues long. Trimming shortened V by 1 base and J by 9 bases, and 15 bases separated the two germline ends. Germline lookup yields CDR1 SGHAT and CDR2 FQNNGV. CDR3 in amino acids: CASSLGDTDPAQYF. CDR3 DNA sequence: TGTGCCAGCAGCTTAGGAGACACGGACCCGGCCCAGTACTTC.

The chain recombines TRBV14 with TRBJ1-1, with D perhaps TRBD1 (5 bases). The CDR3 consists of 13 residues. V lost 4 bases and J 3 bases, leaving 9 bases between the germline ends. The germline V gene encodes CDR1 SGHDN and CDR2 FVKESK. In nucleotides, the CDR3 is TGTGCCAGCAGCCGACAGCTTTACACTGAAGCTTTCTTT. Translation gives CASSRQLYTEAFF.

The chain links TRBV20-1 to TRBJ2-3; D is perhaps TRBD2 (5 bases). The CDR3 covers 14 residues. V lost 2 bases to trimming and J lost 0 bases, with 9 bases between them. CDR1 is DFQATT and CDR2 is SNEGSKA in the germline V gene (reference sequence). CDR3 in amino acids: CSARLWTSTDTQYF. The CDR3 DNA reads TGCAGTGCTAGACTCTGGACTAGCACAGATACGCAGTATTTT.

The rearrangement joins TRBV5-1 to TRBJ2-7; TRBD1 matches at 7 bases. The CDR3 spans 13 residues. Trimming cost V 2 bases and J 7 bases; bases outside gene matches: 6. CDR1 is SGHRS, CDR2 YFSETQ, per germline. DNA for the CDR3: TGCGCCAGCAGCTTTTTAGGGGGCAATGAGCAGTACTTC. This codes for CASSFLGGNEQYF.

The gene calls are TRBV25-1 and TRBJ2-5; no reliable D call. The CDR3 has 15 residues. In germline, CDR1 is MGHDK, CDR2 SYGVNS. V lost 3 bases and J 2 bases, leaving 13 bases between the germline ends. For the CDR3, the DNA is TGTGCCAGCAGTGATCTGGGGTGGGGACAAGAGACCCAGTACTTC. Protein product: CASSDLGWGQETQYF.

This clonotype was detected only a few times. The chain combines TRBV7-2 with TRBJ2-1; D unresolved. V lost 1 base and J 0 bases, leaving 13 bases between the germline ends. Germline lookup yields CDR1 SGHTA and CDR2 FQGNSA. CDR3 size: 17 residues. The CDR3 sequence is CASSLGGWRNSYNEQFF. In DNA, the CDR3 is TGTGCCAGCAGCTTAGGGGGATGGCGCAACTCCTACAATGAGCAGTTCTTC.

The chain links TRBV14 to TRBJ2-5; tentatively, D is TRBD1 (6 bases). The germline V and J ends were trimmed by 0 bases and 11 bases, with 10 bases remaining between them. The CDR3 is made up of 12 amino acids. The germline V gene has CDR1 SGHDN and CDR2 FVKESK. Here the CDR3 reads CASSQEWGQQYF. In DNA form, the CDR3 reads TGTGCCAGCAGCCAAGAATGGGGGCAGCAGTACTTC.

The chain has TRBV27 and TRBJ2-1, with D possibly matching TRBD2 (6 bases). The CDR3 length is 16 residues. V lost 5 bases and J lost 0, with 14 bases in between. CDR1 MNHEY and CDR2 SMNVEV come from the germline V gene (reference sequence). CDR3 nucleotides: TGTGCCAGCAGTCTCAGCGGGTACGGCTCCTACAATGAGCAGTTCTTC. Protein sequence: CASSLSGYGSYNEQFF.

This chain links TRBV4-2 with TRBJ2-7, with 13 bases lining up with TRBD2. CDR3 length equals 16 residues. Germline CDR1 and CDR2: LGHNA and YNFKEQ. J gave up 5 bases and V 0 bases, and 4 bases lay outside the gene matches. The CDR3 DNA is TGTGCCAGCAGCCAAGAGACTAGCGGGAGGTTGGACGAGCAGTACTTC. Protein: CASSQETSGRLDEQYF.

V and J are TRBV20-1 and TRBJ2-3; D possibly corresponds to TRBD2 (8 bases). This CDR3 is 14 amino acids long. Trimming pared 0 bases from V and 14 bases from J, leaving 21 bases between. Germline CDR1 is DFQATT and CDR2 is SNEGSKA (reference sequence). The CDR3 DNA is TGCAGTGCTAGAGATATCGGGGGGGACAGATACGCGTATTTT. It translates to CSARDIGGDRYAYF.

The rearrangement uses TRBV11-1 and TRBJ2-1; 7 bases are shared with TRBD2. The CDR3 runs to 17 residues. Germline V lookup: CDR1 SGHAT, CDR2 FQDESV (reference sequence). After removal of 10 bases from V and 0 bases from J, the junction contained 15 bases not matched to a gene. CDR3 sequence (DNA): TGTGCCACCACTATAAACCCCGGGACTAACTCCTACAATGAGCAGTTCTTC. Translating it yields CATTINPGTNSYNEQFF.

The chain has TRBV12-3 or TRBV12-4 and TRBJ2-3; D might be TRBD1 (6 bases). V was trimmed by 9 bases and J by 5 bases, leaving 21 bases between them. This CDR3 spans 15 amino acids. CDR3 DNA: TGTGCCAGTAACCCAGGGCAGGGGAAAGGAGATACGCAGTATTTT. As protein: CASNPGQGKGDTQYF.

A word on this clonotype: A read error is possible here, since a much larger clone lies one base away. The chain links TRBV24-1 to TRBJ2-5; D not resolved. Germline CDR1 and CDR2: KGHDR and SFDVKD. This CDR3 comprises 11 residues. Trimming took off 9 bases at V and 11 bases at J, with 15 bases between the two ends. The CDR3 loop is CATRTGNEQYF. The DNA for the CDR3 is TGTGCCACCCGGACGGGTAATGAGCAGTACTTC.

This clonotype was detected only a few times. This chain connects TRBV5-1 to TRBJ2-7; D gene ambiguous. The CDR3 loop spans 15 amino acids. Germline V CDR1 and CDR2: SGHRS, YFSETQ. V shed 2 bases and J shed 4 bases, with 16 bases lying between them. CDR3 protein: CASSLVAETQYEQYF. The CDR3 nucleotides are TGCGCCAGCAGCTTAGTGGCGGAGACCCAATACGAGCAGTACTTC.

This clonotype was seen once. The J gene is TRBJ2-5, the V gene TRBV7-2, with D perhaps assigned TRBD1 or TRBD2 (5 bases each). V gave up 2 bases and J gave up 5 bases, with 9 bases separating them. The CDR3 is made up of 13 amino acids. Germline CDR1 and CDR2: SGHTA and FQGNSA. CDR3 residues: CASSLNEGETQYF. In nucleotides, the CDR3 is TGTGCCAGCAGCTTAAACGAGGGGGAGACCCAGTACTTC.

The table lists this clonotype with a few counts. The J gene is TRBJ2-1, the V gene TRBV6-5; 7 bases match TRBD2. Germline-derived CDR1 and CDR2 are MNHEY and SVGAGI. After removal of 7 bases from V and 3 bases from J, the junction contained 9 bases not matched to a gene. CDR3 length: 15 residues. In nucleotides, the CDR3 is TGTGCCAGCAATCCCGGCGGGAGTAGCTACAATGAGCAGTTCTTC. Protein product: CASNPGGSSYNEQFF.

A few counts support this clonotype. This sequence joins TRBV6-1 and TRBJ2-3, with 7 nucleotides matching TRBD2. The CDR3 extends over 16 amino acids. Germline trimming cut 6 bases from V and 1 base from J; bases unmatched to any gene: 10. Germline loops: CDR1 MNHNS, CDR2 SASEGT. The CDR3 sequence: CASRPIWGGGTDTQYF. In DNA, the CDR3 is TGTGCCAGCAGGCCCATCTGGGGGGGAGGCACAGATACGCAGTATTTT.

The chain couples TRBV20-1 to TRBJ2-7, with 7 bases identical to TRBD2. J gave up 2 bases and V 1 base, and 11 bases lay outside the gene matches. This CDR3 is built from 16 residues. Germline loops: CDR1 DFQATT, CDR2 SNEGSKA (reference sequence). The CDR3 loop reads CSARVHGEGRAYEQYF. The CDR3 nucleotides read TGCAGTGCTAGAGTTCACGGGGAGGGTAGGGCCTACGAGCAGTACTTC.

The rearrangement links TRBV2 to TRBJ2-4, with D perhaps assigned TRBD1 or TRBD2 (5 bases each). Trimming took off 6 bases at V and 0 bases at J, with 12 bases between the two ends. The CDR3 has 15 residues. The germline gives CDR1 SNHLY, CDR2 FYNNEI. The CDR3: CASRAGTLAKNIQYF. The CDR3 region has the DNA TGTGCCAGCAGGGCAGGGACCCTAGCCAAAAACATTCAGTACTTC.

The chain recombines TRBV20-1 with TRBJ2-7; TRBD2 matches at 9 bases. CDR1 DFQATT and CDR2 SNEGSKA come from the germline V gene (reference sequence). This CDR3 contains 14 residues. After removal of 3 bases from V and 4 bases from J, the junction contained 7 bases not matched to a gene. The CDR3 loop reads CSARPGLALYEQYF. CDR3 nucleotides: TGCAGTGCTAGGCCGGGACTAGCATTGTACGAGCAGTACTTC.

The chain joins TRBV10-3 to TRBJ2-1, with 7 bases fitting TRBD2. The V gene end was trimmed by 4 bases and the J gene end by 7 bases; junction bases not matched to a gene: 7. The CDR3 has 14 residues. Germline V CDR1 and CDR2: ENHRY, SYGVKD. As DNA, the CDR3 is TGTGCCATCAGTGCCGGGAGGCTAAGAAATGAGCAGTTCTTC. The encoded protein is CAISAGRLRNEQFF.

A single count supports this clonotype. The CDR3 nucleotides are TGCGCCAGCAGCGTGTCCGGGGTCAACGAGCAGTACTTC. It translates to CASSVSGVNEQYF. This chain uses TRBV5-1 with TRBJ2-4; weak D call: TRBD2 (5 bases). The DNA end is more similar to TRBJ2-7, so the J call may be wrong. CDR1 is SGHRS, CDR2 YFSETQ, per germline. The CDR3 spans 13 residues.

The chain uses TRBV2 and TRBJ2-7, with a weak D call TRBD1 (6 bases). Germline-derived CDR1 and CDR2 are SNHLY and FYNNEI. The CDR3 is 14 amino acids. Trimming shortened V by 4 bases and J by 0 bases, and 10 bases separated the two germline ends. CDR3: CASSAQGYSYEQYF. CDR3 nucleotides: TGTGCCAGCAGTGCGCAGGGGTACTCCTACGAGCAGTACTTC.

The chain is built from TRBV29-1 and TRBJ1-4; no clear D gene. The CDR3 is made up of 14 amino acids. V was cut by 3 bases and J by 9 bases, with 17 bases left in between. CDR1 is SQVTM, CDR2 ANQGSEA, per germline. Here the CDR3 reads CSVEARHPLKKLFF. In nucleotides, the CDR3 is TGCAGCGTTGAGGCTAGGCACCCGCTTAAAAAACTGTTTTTT.

The sample holds a few counts of this clonotype. The chain's CDR3 is CASKETGANVLTF. CDR3 sequence (DNA): TGTGCCAGCAAAGAGACTGGGGCCAACGTCCTGACTTTC. The chain couples TRBV6-6 to TRBJ2-6, with D unresolved. Looked up from germline, CDR1 is MNHNY and CDR2 is SVGAGI (reference sequence). The CDR3 is 13 residues long. V lost 7 bases, J lost 2 bases, and 6 bases lay in between.

The J gene is TRBJ2-1, the V gene TRBV18; the D gene is possibly TRBD2 (5 bases). The V end lost 6 bases, the J end lost 10 bases, and 22 bases lay between the germline ends. The CDR3 is made up of 15 amino acids. Germline CDR1 is KGHSH and CDR2 is LQKENI. CDR3 protein: CASSPQGRAPTEQFF. In DNA form, the CDR3 reads TGTGCCAGCTCCCCCCAAGGGCGGGCGCCTACGGAGCAGTTCTTC.